This entry lists 24 T cell receptor beta chains sequenced from one sample in a study of CD8 T cells in ankylosing spondylitis. Via MiXCR, TCRdb re-called the 5' RACE reads, giving one row per CDR3 protein. The top ten clones hold around 33% of a sample with 30,000 to 45,000 distinct CDR3 sequences, over 10% of them seen once. Sequencing used synovial fluid, either unsorted or a sorted T cell fraction (not recorded which). The receptors were sampled from a male donor with ankylosing spondylitis.

In its sample, this clonotype was seen a few times. The chain has TRBV24-1 and TRBJ2-3; weak D call: TRBD1 (5 bases). Trimming took 0 bases from V and 4 from J, leaving 10 bases between them. The CDR3 runs to 15 residues. Germline CDR1 reads KGHDR; CDR2 reads SFDVKD. CDR3: CATSDLGRDADTQYF. The CDR3 DNA follows: TGTGCCACCAGTGATTTGGGCAGGGATGCAGATACGCAGTATTTT.

J is TRBJ1-1 and V is TRBV10-3; a possible D gene is TRBD1 (5 bases). Germline CDR1 ENHRY, CDR2 SYGVKD. The CDR3 is 15 amino acids. Trimming removed 7 bases from V and 3 bases from J, with 18 bases in between. The CDR3 DNA is TGTGCCATCAAAGCTGTGGAGGGGCAGTACACTGAAGCTTTCTTT. Translating gives CAIKAVEGQYTEAFF.

This clonotype occurred a few times. V usage is TRBV4-1 and J usage is TRBJ2-1; D is possibly TRBD1 or TRBD2 (5 bases each). The CDR3 consists of 14 residues. CDR1 is MGHRA, CDR2 YSYEKL, per germline. V was shortened by 1 base and J by 5 bases, with 9 bases between the two germline ends. The CDR3, as DNA: TGCGCCAGCAGCCAAGGTCTGGGGGACAATGAGCAGTTCTTC. It encodes CASSQGLGDNEQFF.

The table lists this clonotype with many counts. DNA of the CDR3: TGCGCCAGCAAGGGAGGTAGCGGAAACACCGGGGAGCTGTTTTTT. The encoded protein is CASKGGSGNTGELFF. This chain joins TRBV10-1 and TRBJ2-2, with D perhaps matching TRBD2 (6 bases). V shed 7 bases and J shed 2 bases, with 14 bases lying between them. Germline V gene data show CDR1 as WNHNN and CDR2 as SYGVQD (reference sequence). The CDR3 runs to 15 residues.

This chain connects TRBV7-2 to TRBJ1-2, with 7 bases identical to TRBD1. This CDR3 region has 15 residues. CDR1 is SGHTA and CDR2 is FQGNSA in the germline V gene. Trimming removed 0 bases from V and 4 bases from J; junction bases left unmatched: 5. CDR3 in amino acids: CASSLAGGVIYGYTF. The CDR3 DNA reads TGTGCCAGCAGCTTAGCAGGGGGCGTAATCTATGGCTACACCTTC.

The rearrangement joins TRBV28 to TRBJ1-1; D may be TRBD1 (5 bases). Trimming stripped 4 bases from V and 4 bases from J, with 13 bases between. The germline gives CDR1 MDHEN, CDR2 SYDVKM. The CDR3 spans 14 residues. The CDR3 DNA reads TGTGCCAGCAGTTGGGGGGAGGACGGCACTGAAGCTTTCTTT. It translates to CASSWGEDGTEAFF.

This clonotype was detected many times. The chain couples TRBV29-1 to TRBJ2-1; the match to TRBD2 covers 8 bases. Germline CDR1 is SQVTM and CDR2 is ANQGSEA. This CDR3 region has 14 residues. V shed 5 bases, J shed 4 bases, and the junction held 7 bases outside the gene matches. CDR3 sequence (DNA): TGCAGCGTTTCCGGGACTAGTAGGTACAATGAGCAGTTCTTC. Protein product: CSVSGTSRYNEQFF.

The V and J genes are TRBV15 and TRBJ1-5; 8 nucleotides agree with TRBD1. With V trimmed by 4 bases and J by 4 bases, 12 bases remained unmatched. In germline, CDR1 is LNHNV, CDR2 YYDKDF (reference sequence). CDR3 size: 17 residues. The CDR3 region is CATSKGLRTGRNQPQHF. Written as DNA, the CDR3 is TGTGCCACCAGCAAGGGGTTGAGGACAGGGAGGAATCAGCCCCAGCATTTT. The full variable domain, rest sourced from reference TRBV15 and TRBJ1-5, is DAMVIQNPRYQVTQFGKPVTLSCSQTLNHNVMYWYQQKSSQAPKLLFHYYDKDFNNEADTPDNFQSRRPNTSFCFLDIRSPGLGDTAMYLCATSKGLRTGRNQPQHFGDGTRLSIL.

Only a few counts were recorded for this clonotype. The chain couples TRBV28 to TRBJ2-2; 7 bases line up with TRBD1. The CDR3 has 14 amino acids. J lost 9 bases, V lost 6 bases, and 10 bases had no gene match. Germline values: CDR1 MDHEN, CDR2 SYDVKM. The CDR3 protein is CASSPDRDGWELFF. The CDR3 DNA reads as TGTGCCAGCAGCCCCGACAGGGACGGGTGGGAGCTGTTTTTT.

The chain recombines TRBV6-2 or TRBV6-3 with TRBJ2-7; no reliable D call. The CDR3 is 12 amino acids. V dropped 2 bases and J dropped 4 bases, with 6 bases sitting between them. The V gene's germline CDR1 is MNHEY and CDR2 SVGEGT. CDR3 bases: TGTGCCAGCAGTTACGTCGGGTACGAGCAGTACTTC. This gives the protein CASSYVGYEQYF.

The rearrangement uses TRBV7-9 and TRBJ2-2, with TRBD1 as a possible D gene (6 bases). V lost 5 bases and J 2 bases, leaving 9 bases between the germline ends. Germline V gene data show CDR1 as SEHNR and CDR2 as FQNEAQ (reference sequence). The CDR3 has 14 amino acids. CDR3 sequence (DNA): TGTGCCAGCAGCCCACAGGGAAACACCGGGGAGCTGTTTTTT. Translating gives CASSPQGNTGELFF.

At least ten counts were recorded for this clonotype. V and J are TRBV20-1 and TRBJ1-1; D gene uncertain. CDR1 and CDR2 (germline): DFQATT, SNEGSKA (reference sequence). V was trimmed by 7 bases and J by 5 bases, leaving 14 bases between them. This CDR3 is 12 amino acids long. The DNA for the CDR3 is TGCAGTGTCTTCACCGGGGAAACTGAAGCTTTCTTT. This encodes CSVFTGETEAFF.

This clonotype was recorded at least ten times. This rearrangement joins TRBV7-9 to TRBJ2-5, with D perhaps matching TRBD1 (6 bases). The V gene's germline CDR1 is SEHNR and CDR2 FQNEAQ (reference sequence). V lost 5 bases and J lost 7, with 23 bases in between. The CDR3 is 16 residues long. CDR3 nucleotides: TGTGCCAGCAGCGAATCGATAGAACAGGGATATGCGACCCAGTACTTC. Protein: CASSESIEQGYATQYF.

A few counts support this clonotype. The chain is built from TRBV6-2 or TRBV6-3 and TRBJ2-5, with TRBD2 as a possible D gene (6 bases). Germline CDR1 is MNHEY and CDR2 is SVGEGT. Trimming shortened V by 5 bases and J by 0 bases, and 13 bases separated the two germline ends. This CDR3 comprises 15 residues. This CDR3 reads CASSPGTLNQETQYF. CDR3 in DNA: TGTGCCAGCAGTCCCGGGACTTTAAACCAAGAGACCCAGTACTTC.

The J gene is TRBJ2-3, the V gene TRBV20-1; maybe TRBD1 (5 bases). Germline assignment: CDR1 DFQATT and CDR2 SNEGSKA (reference sequence). The CDR3 sequence is 17 residues long. V lost 0 bases and J 0 bases, leaving 16 bases between the germline ends. CDR3 amino acids: CSARDFGASPSTDTQYF. CDR3 nucleotides: TGCAGTGCTAGAGACTTTGGGGCCTCTCCTAGCACAGATACGCAGTATTTT.

This clonotype was seen repeatedly, ten times or more. The chain combines TRBV20-1 with TRBJ2-7; D possibly corresponds to TRBD2 (6 bases). Trimming shortened V by 1 base and J by 2 bases, and 18 bases separated the two germline ends. The germline V gene encodes CDR1 DFQATT and CDR2 SNEGSKA (reference sequence). This CDR3 is 16 amino acids long. The CDR3 DNA sequence: TGCAGTGCTAGAGGGACGGTGGGGGGAGAGCCCTACGAGCAGTACTTC. Its translation: CSARGTVGGEPYEQYF.

The chain employs TRBV6-1 and TRBJ1-1, with D hard to call. Trimming took 4 bases from V and 7 from J, leaving 7 bases between them. From germline, CDR1 is MNHNS and CDR2 SASEGT. CDR3 length: 11 residues. The CDR3 region is CASSVYVEAFF. CDR3 nucleotides: TGTGCCAGCAGTGTGTACGTTGAAGCTTTCTTT.

In this sample, this clonotype turned up many times. V is TRBV30 and J is TRBJ2-7, with 7 nucleotides matching TRBD2. Germline-derived CDR1 and CDR2 are GTSNPN and SVGIG (reference sequence). The CDR3 is made up of 15 amino acids. The V gene end was trimmed by 3 bases and the J gene end by 8 bases; junction bases not matched to a gene: 16. The CDR3 sequence is CAWRPVGREERKQYF. The CDR3, as DNA: TGTGCCTGGAGACCCGTGGGACGGGAGGAGAGAAAGCAGTACTTC.

This clonotype turned up a few times. The chain joins TRBV27 to TRBJ2-7; D unresolved. The CDR3 sequence is 12 residues long. V was clipped by 5 bases and J by 0 bases, with 5 bases between them. Per germline, CDR1 MNHEY and CDR2 SMNVEV (reference sequence). The DNA of the CDR3 is TGTGCCAGCAGTACCCCCTCCTACGAGCAGTACTTC. The encoded protein is CASSTPSYEQYF.

The J gene is TRBJ2-5, the V gene TRBV4-1, with TRBD2 identical over 13 bases. Per germline, CDR1 MGHRA and CDR2 YSYEKL. Trimming at V came to 0 bases and at J to 5 bases, leaving 6 bases not matched to a gene. The CDR3 has 17 amino acids. The CDR3 is CASSQDYWTSGSETQYF. The CDR3 DNA reads TGCGCCAGCAGCCAAGATTACTGGACTAGCGGGAGCGAGACCCAGTACTTC.

This chain joins TRBV27 and TRBJ2-4; D is perhaps TRBD1 or TRBD2 (6 bases each). This CDR3 has 19 residues. Trimming took off 4 bases at V and 2 bases at J, with 24 bases between the two ends. CDR1 is MNHEY, CDR2 SMNVEV, per germline (reference sequence). In DNA form, the CDR3 reads TGTGCCAGCAGTTCACAATATCGACTAGGGGGGCTAACCAAAAACATTCAGTACTTC. It encodes CASSSQYRLGGLTKNIQYF.

This clonotype was counted between two and nine times. The V gene is TRBV20-1, the J gene TRBJ2-2; the match to TRBD1 covers 9 bases. The CDR3 consists of 18 residues. Trimming removed 2 bases from V and 0 bases from J; junction bases left unmatched: 10. Germline lookup yields CDR1 DFQATT and CDR2 SNEGSKA (reference sequence). The DNA of the CDR3 is TGCAGTGCTAGATTCCCGTTGGGGACAGGGTCGAACACCGGGGAGCTGTTTTTT. The encoded protein is CSARFPLGTGSNTGELFF.

The rearrangement joins TRBV3-1 to TRBJ2-7; D uncertain. Trimming shortened V by 0 bases and J by 2 bases, and 5 bases separated the two germline ends. Germline V gives CDR1 LGHDT, CDR2 YNNKEL (reference sequence). The CDR3 has 13 amino acids. The CDR3 nucleotides read TGTGCCAGCAGCCAAGATCTGGCCTACGAGCAGTACTTC. Its protein is CASSQDLAYEQYF.

The rearrangement links TRBV19 to TRBJ2-2; D remains unclear. Germline CDR1 is LNHDA and CDR2 is SQIVND (reference sequence). The length of the CDR3 is 13 residues. The V and J ends lost 2 bases and 6 bases respectively, with 7 bases between them. This CDR3 is CASSIFSAGELFF. The CDR3 coding sequence is TGTGCCAGTAGTATATTCAGCGCCGGGGAGCTGTTTTTT.